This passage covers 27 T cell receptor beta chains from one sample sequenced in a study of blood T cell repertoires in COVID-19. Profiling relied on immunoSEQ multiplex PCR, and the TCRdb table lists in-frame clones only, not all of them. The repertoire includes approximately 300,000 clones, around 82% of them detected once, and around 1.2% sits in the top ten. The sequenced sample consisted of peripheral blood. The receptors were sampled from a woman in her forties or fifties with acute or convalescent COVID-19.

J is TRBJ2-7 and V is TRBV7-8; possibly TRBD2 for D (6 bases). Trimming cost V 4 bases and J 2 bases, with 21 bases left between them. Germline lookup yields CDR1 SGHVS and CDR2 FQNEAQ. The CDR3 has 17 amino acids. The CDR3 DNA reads TGTGCCAGCAGCTATACCACAGGTTGGGACTCCACCTACGAGCAGTACTTC. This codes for CASSYTTGWDSTYEQYF.

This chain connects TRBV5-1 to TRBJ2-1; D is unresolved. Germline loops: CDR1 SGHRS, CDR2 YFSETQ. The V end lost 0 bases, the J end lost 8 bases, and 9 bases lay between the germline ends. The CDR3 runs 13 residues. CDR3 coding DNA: TGCGCCAGCAGCTTGGTTTACGGGTATGAGCAGTTCTTC. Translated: CASSLVYGYEQFF. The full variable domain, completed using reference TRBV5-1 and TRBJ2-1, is KAGVTQTPRYLIKTRGQQVTLSCSPISGHRSVSWYQQTPGQGLQFLFEYFSETQRNKGNFPGRFSGRQFSNSRSEMNVSTLELGDSALYLCASSLVYGYEQFFGPGTRLTVL.

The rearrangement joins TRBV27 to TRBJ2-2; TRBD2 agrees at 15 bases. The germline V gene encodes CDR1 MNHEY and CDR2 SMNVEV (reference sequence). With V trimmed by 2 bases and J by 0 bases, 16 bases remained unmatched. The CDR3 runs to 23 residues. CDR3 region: CASSLTLDWGLAGGTSNTGELFF. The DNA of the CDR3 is TGTGCCAGCAGTTTAACTCTCGATTGGGGACTAGCGGGGGGAACTTCGAACACCGGGGAGCTGTTTTTT.

The CDR3 coding sequence is TGTGCCAGCAAAGAGAGGTCCCTGGGTGAAGCTTTCTTT. Its protein is CASKERSLGEAFF. The J gene is TRBJ1-1, the V gene TRBV6-5; no reliable D call. The V gene's germline CDR1 is MNHEY and CDR2 SVGAGI. The CDR3 is made up of 13 amino acids. V lost 7 bases, J lost 7 bases, and 16 bases lay in between.

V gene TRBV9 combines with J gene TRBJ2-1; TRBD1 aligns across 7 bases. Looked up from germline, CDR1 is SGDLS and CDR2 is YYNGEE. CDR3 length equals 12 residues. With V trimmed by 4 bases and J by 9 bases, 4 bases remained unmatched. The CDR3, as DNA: TGTGCCAGCAGCATCACAGGGGCTGAGCAGTTCTTC. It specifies CASSITGAEQFF.

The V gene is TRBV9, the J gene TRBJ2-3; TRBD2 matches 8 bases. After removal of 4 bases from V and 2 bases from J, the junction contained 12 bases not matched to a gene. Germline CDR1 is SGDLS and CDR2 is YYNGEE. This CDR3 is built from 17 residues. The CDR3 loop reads CASSSLAAGGVTDTQYF. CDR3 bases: TGTGCCAGCAGCTCGCTCGCTGCGGGGGGTGTCACAGATACGCAGTATTTT.

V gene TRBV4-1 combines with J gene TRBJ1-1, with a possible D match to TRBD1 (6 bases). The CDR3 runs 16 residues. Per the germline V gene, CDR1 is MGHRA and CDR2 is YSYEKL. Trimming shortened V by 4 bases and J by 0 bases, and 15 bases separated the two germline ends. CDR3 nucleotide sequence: TGCGCCAGCAGCCTCGGATGGGGGCCCATGAACACTGAAGCTTTCTTT. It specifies CASSLGWGPMNTEAFF.

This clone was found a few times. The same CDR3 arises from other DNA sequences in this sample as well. CDR3 coding DNA: TGTGCCAGCAGTTTAGGGCAGCGTGAGACCCAGTACTTC. Translation: CASSLGQRETQYF. This rearrangement joins TRBV12-3 or TRBV12-4 to TRBJ2-5; D gene uncertain. V was pared by 1 base and J by 5 bases, with 8 bases between. The CDR3 covers 13 residues.

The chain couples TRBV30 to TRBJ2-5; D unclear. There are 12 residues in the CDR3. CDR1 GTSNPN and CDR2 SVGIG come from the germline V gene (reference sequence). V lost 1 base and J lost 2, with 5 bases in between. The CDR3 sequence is CAWSAEQETQYF. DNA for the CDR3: TGTGCCTGGAGTGCGGAGCAAGAGACCCAGTACTTC. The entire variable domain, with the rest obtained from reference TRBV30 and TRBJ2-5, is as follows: SQTIHQWPATLVQPVGSPLSLECTVEGTSNPNLYWYRQAAGRGLQLLFYSVGIGQISSEVPQNLSASRPQDRQFILSSKKLLLSDSGFYLCAWSAEQETQYFGPGTRLLVL.

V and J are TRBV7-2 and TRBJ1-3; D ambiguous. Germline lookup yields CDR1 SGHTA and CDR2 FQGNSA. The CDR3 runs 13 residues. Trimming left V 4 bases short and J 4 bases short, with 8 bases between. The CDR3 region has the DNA TGTGCCAGCAGCTCGTCCCCCGGAAACACCATATATTTT. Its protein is CASSSSPGNTIYF.

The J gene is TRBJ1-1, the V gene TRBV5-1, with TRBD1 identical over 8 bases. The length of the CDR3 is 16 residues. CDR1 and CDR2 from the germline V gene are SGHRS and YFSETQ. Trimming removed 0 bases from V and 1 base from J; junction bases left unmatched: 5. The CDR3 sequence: CASSLGLGQGNTEAFF. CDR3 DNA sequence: TGCGCCAGCAGCTTGGGGCTCGGACAGGGGAACACTGAAGCTTTCTTT.

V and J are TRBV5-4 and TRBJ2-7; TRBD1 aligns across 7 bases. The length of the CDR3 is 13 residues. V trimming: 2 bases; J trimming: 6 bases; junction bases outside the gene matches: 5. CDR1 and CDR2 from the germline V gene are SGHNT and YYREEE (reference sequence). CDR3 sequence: CASSFDRVGEQYF. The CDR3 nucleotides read TGTGCCAGCAGCTTCGACAGGGTTGGCGAGCAGTACTTC.

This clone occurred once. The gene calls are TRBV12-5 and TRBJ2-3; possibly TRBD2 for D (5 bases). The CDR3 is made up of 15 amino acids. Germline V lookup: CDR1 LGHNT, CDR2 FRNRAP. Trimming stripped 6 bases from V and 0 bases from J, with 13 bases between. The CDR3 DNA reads TGTGCTAGTGGAGAAGCGGTCTCTAGCACAGATACGCAGTATTTT. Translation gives CASGEAVSSTDTQYF.

CDR3 DNA: TGTGCCATCCGGGGGTCCTTGAACACTGAAGCTTTCTTT. It is translated as CAIRGSLNTEAFF. J is TRBJ1-1 and V is TRBV10-3, with TRBD1 as a possible D gene (5 bases). CDR3 length: 13 amino acids. The V gene lost 8 bases and the J gene lost 0 bases, with 10 bases spanning the gap. Germline CDR1 and CDR2: ENHRY and SYGVKD.

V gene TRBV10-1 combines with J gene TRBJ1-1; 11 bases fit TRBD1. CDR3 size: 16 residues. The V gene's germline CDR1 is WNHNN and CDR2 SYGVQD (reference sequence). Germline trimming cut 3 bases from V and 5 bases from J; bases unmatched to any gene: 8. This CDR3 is CASSEPGTGGGTEAFF. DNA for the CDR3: TGCGCCAGCAGTGAACCCGGGACAGGGGGGGGAACTGAAGCTTTCTTT.

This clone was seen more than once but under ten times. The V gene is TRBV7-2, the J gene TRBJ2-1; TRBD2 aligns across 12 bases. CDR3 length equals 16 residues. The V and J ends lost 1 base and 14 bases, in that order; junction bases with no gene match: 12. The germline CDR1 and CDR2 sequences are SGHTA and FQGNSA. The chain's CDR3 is CASSLEVGLAGGREFF. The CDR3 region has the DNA TGTGCCAGCAGCTTAGAGGTCGGGCTAGCGGGAGGGCGGGAGTTCTTC.

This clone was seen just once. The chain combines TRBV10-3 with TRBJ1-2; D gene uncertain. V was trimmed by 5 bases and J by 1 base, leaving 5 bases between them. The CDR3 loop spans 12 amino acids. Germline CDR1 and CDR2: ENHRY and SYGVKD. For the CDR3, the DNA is TGTGCCATCAGTCAACTTAACTATGGCTACACCTTC. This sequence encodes CAISQLNYGYTF.

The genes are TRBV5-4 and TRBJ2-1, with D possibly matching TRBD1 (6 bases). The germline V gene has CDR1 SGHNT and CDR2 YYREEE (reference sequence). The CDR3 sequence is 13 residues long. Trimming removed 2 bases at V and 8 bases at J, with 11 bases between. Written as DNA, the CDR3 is TGTGCCAGCAGCTTTTCAGGGGTCGATGAGCAGTTCTTC. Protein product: CASSFSGVDEQFF. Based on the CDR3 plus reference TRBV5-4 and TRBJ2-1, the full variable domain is ETGVTQSPTHLIKTRGQQVTLRCSSQSGHNTVSWYQQALGQGPQFIFQYYREEENGRGNFPPRFSGLQFPNYSSELNVNALELDDSALYLCASSFSGVDEQFFGPGTRLTVL.

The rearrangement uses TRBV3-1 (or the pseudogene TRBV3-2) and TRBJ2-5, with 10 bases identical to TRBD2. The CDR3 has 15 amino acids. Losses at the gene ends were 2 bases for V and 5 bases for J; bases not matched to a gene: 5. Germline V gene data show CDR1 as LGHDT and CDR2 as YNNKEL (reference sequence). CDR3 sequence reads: CASSQLAGGMETQYF. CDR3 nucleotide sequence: TGTGCCAGCAGCCAATTAGCGGGGGGAATGGAGACCCAGTACTTC.

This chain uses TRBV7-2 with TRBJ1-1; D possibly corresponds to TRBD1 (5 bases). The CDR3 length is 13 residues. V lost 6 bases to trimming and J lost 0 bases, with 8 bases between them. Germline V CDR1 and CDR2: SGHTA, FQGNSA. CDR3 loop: CASSPDMNTEAFF. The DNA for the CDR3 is TGTGCCAGCAGTCCGGACATGAACACTGAAGCTTTCTTT.

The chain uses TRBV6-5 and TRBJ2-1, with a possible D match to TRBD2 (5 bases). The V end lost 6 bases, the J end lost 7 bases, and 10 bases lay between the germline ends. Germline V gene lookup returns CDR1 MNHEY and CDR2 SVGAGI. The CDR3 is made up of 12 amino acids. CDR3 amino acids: CASRAGVNEQFF. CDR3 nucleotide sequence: TGTGCCAGCAGGGCCGGGGTGAATGAGCAGTTCTTC.

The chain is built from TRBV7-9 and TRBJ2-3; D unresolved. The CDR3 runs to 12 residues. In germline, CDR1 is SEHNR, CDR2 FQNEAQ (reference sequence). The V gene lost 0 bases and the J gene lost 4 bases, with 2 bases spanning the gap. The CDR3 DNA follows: TGTGCCAGCAGCTTAGCCGCAGATACGCAGTATTTT. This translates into CASSLAADTQYF.

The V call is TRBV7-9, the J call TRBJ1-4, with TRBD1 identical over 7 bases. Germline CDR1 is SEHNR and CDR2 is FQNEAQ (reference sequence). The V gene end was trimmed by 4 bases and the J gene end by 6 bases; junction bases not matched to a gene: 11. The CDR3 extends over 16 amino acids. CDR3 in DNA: TGTGCCAGCAGCTCCCAGGGGGTACAAGGAGATGAAAAACTGTTTTTT. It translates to CASSSQGVQGDEKLFF.

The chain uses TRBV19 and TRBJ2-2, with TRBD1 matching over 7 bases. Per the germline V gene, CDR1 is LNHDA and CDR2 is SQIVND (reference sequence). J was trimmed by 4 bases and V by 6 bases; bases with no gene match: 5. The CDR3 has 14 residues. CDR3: CASSETGATGELFF. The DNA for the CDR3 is TGTGCCAGTAGCGAAACAGGGGCCACCGGGGAGCTGTTTTTT.

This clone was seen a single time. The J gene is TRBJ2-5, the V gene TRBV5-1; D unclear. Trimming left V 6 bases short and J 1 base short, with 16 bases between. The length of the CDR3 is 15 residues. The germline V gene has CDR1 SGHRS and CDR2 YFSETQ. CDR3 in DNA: TGCGCCAGCATTCCCCTGGGCAACCCCCAAGAGACCCAGTACTTC. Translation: CASIPLGNPQETQYF.

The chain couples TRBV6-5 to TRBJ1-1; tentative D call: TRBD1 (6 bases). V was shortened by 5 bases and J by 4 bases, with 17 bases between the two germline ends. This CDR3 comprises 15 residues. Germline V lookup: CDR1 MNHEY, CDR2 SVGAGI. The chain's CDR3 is CASSPPRGGLTEAFF. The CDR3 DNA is TGTGCCAGCAGTCCTCCTAGGGGGGGACTCACTGAAGCTTTCTTT.

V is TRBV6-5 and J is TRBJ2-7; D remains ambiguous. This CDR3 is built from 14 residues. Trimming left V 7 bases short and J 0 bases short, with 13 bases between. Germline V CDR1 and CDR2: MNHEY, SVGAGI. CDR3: CASTRKRDSYEQYF. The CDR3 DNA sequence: TGTGCCAGCACTCGTAAGCGAGACTCCTACGAGCAGTACTTC.